Each of the 25 T cell receptor beta chains below was sequenced from the same sample in a study of blood T cell repertoires in COVID-19. This table comes from immunoSEQ multiplex PCR, and its TCRdb copy is limited to in-frame clones, with some not included. The sample holds about 180,000 clones, over 80% seen once. Specimen: peripheral blood. Every receptor here comes from a woman aged 45-59 years with acute or convalescent COVID-19.

The chain uses TRBV29-1 and TRBJ2-1; D is ambiguous. V shed 7 bases and J shed 4 bases, with 17 bases lying between them. Germline V lookup: CDR1 SQVTM, CDR2 ANQGSEA. The CDR3 is 14 residues long. CDR3 amino acids: CSAHPSRGYNEQFF. CDR3 DNA: TGCAGCGCGCATCCTTCTCGCGGTTACAATGAGCAGTTCTTC.

The gene calls are TRBV6-2 or TRBV6-3 and TRBJ1-1, with D uncertain. Germline V gives CDR1 MNHEY, CDR2 SVGEGT. The CDR3 extends over 13 amino acids. Trimming took 2 bases from V and 0 from J, leaving 4 bases between them. The CDR3 DNA reads as TGTGCCAGCAGTTACGTCGTGAACACTGAAGCTTTCTTT. This translates into CASSYVVNTEAFF.

This chain connects TRBV4-2 to TRBJ2-7, with 9 bases fitting TRBD1. CDR1 is LGHNA, CDR2 YNFKEQ, per germline. Trimming took 0 bases from V and 5 from J; bases not matched to a gene: 8. CDR3 size: 16 residues. The CDR3 spells CASSQEEGTGLHEQYF. In DNA form, the CDR3 reads TGTGCCAGCAGCCAAGAAGAGGGGACAGGGTTGCACGAGCAGTACTTC.

Note on this clone: Other DNA sequences in the sample encode the same CDR3. The chain joins TRBV7-2 to TRBJ2-5; TRBD2 aligns across 10 bases. This CDR3 has 15 residues. V dropped 5 bases and J dropped 3; count of bases not matched to a gene: 6. CDR1 is SGHTA and CDR2 is FQGNSA in the germline V gene. DNA for the CDR3: TGTGCCAGCAGCCTCAGCGGGAGGGCCGAAGAGACCCAGTACTTC. Translating it yields CASSLSGRAEETQYF.

The J gene is TRBJ2-5, the V gene TRBV5-1; a possible D gene is TRBD1 (5 bases). Germline assignment: CDR1 SGHRS and CDR2 YFSETQ. Deletions cut 0 bases from V and 5 bases from J, with 14 bases between. This CDR3 contains 15 residues. CDR3 loop: CASSLGLGQGETQYF. The CDR3 coding sequence is TGCGCCAGCAGCTTGGGGCTCGGTCAGGGTGAGACCCAGTACTTC.

A single count supports this clone. The chain recombines TRBV5-1 with TRBJ2-7; the D gene is possibly TRBD1 (5 bases). V lost 0 bases and J 2 bases, leaving 18 bases between the germline ends. Germline CDR1 SGHRS, CDR2 YFSETQ. The CDR3 extends over 17 amino acids. CDR3 in amino acids: CASSLGRGLTPPYEQYF. The DNA for the CDR3 is TGCGCCAGCAGCTTGGGTAGGGGCCTAACTCCACCCTACGAGCAGTACTTC.

The chain combines TRBV5-1 with TRBJ1-2; 7 bases align to TRBD1. The V and J ends lost 4 bases and 5 bases, in that order; junction bases with no gene match: 8. Germline assignment: CDR1 SGHRS and CDR2 YFSETQ. There are 14 residues in the CDR3. CDR3 sequence reads: CASSLGQDRYGYTF. DNA for the CDR3: TGCGCCAGCAGCCTCGGACAGGATCGATATGGCTACACCTTC.

The chain carries TRBV11-3 and TRBJ2-1; the D gene is possibly TRBD2 (7 bases). The CDR3 consists of 13 residues. Germline V gene sequence: CDR1 SGHNT, CDR2 YENEEA. V gave up 4 bases and J gave up 9 bases, with 13 bases separating them. The CDR3 region is CASSSGGQVEQFF. The CDR3 DNA follows: TGTGCCAGCAGCTCCGGGGGGCAGGTTGAGCAGTTCTTC.

The rearrangement links TRBV5-5 to TRBJ2-2; TRBD2 might be the D (6 bases). CDR1 and CDR2 from the germline V gene are SGHKS and YYEKEE (reference sequence). The CDR3 spans 14 residues. The V gene lost 2 bases and the J gene lost 5 bases, with 10 bases spanning the gap. This CDR3 reads CASSFGLATGELFF. The CDR3 bases are TGTGCCAGCAGCTTTGGGCTAGCGACCGGGGAGCTGTTTTTT.

Written as DNA, the CDR3 is TGTGCCAGCAGCTTAAGGGGACAGGGGACCAATGAGCAGTTCTTC. This gives the protein CASSLRGQGTNEQFF. This sequence joins TRBV7-3 and TRBJ2-1; 10 positions agree with TRBD1. The V and J ends lost 1 base and 6 bases, in that order; junction bases with no gene match: 3. The V gene's germline CDR1 is SGHTA and CDR2 FQGTGA. This CDR3 is built from 15 residues.

This chain connects TRBV29-1 to TRBJ1-4, with D uncertain. Germline V gene data show CDR1 as SQVTM and CDR2 as ANQGSEA. Trimming stripped 5 bases from V and 2 bases from J, with 9 bases between. The CDR3 runs to 13 residues. CDR3 in DNA: TGCAGCGTTACCCCCGGGACTAATGAAAAACTGTTTTTT. Translated, it gives CSVTPGTNEKLFF.

The rearrangement links TRBV5-1 to TRBJ2-2; D may be TRBD1 (5 bases). The germline gives CDR1 SGHRS, CDR2 YFSETQ. The CDR3 length is 14 residues. The V and J ends lost 1 base and 8 bases respectively, with 12 bases between them. The CDR3: CASSLQQVPGELFF. CDR3 DNA sequence: TGCGCCAGCAGCTTGCAACAGGTCCCAGGGGAGCTGTTTTTT. The full variable domain, rest sourced from reference TRBV5-1 and TRBJ2-2, is KAGVTQTPRYLIKTRGQQVTLSCSPISGHRSVSWYQQTPGQGLQFLFEYFSETQRNKGNFPGRFSGRQFSNSRSEMNVSTLELGDSALYLCASSLQQVPGELFFGEGSRLTVL.

The sample holds a few counts of this clone. The chain uses TRBV15 and TRBJ1-1, with 8 bases fitting TRBD1. Germline lookup yields CDR1 LNHNV and CDR2 YYDKDF (reference sequence). V shed 5 bases, J shed 1 base, and the junction held 3 bases outside the gene matches. The CDR3 contains 14 residues. CDR3 residues: CATSGQGKNTEAFF. The CDR3, as DNA: TGTGCCACCAGCGGACAGGGAAAGAACACTGAAGCTTTCTTT.

The J gene is TRBJ1-4, the V gene TRBV21-1. TRBV21-1 is deemed a pseudogene. The CDR3 consists of 16 residues. CDR3 sequence: CASSKANPLSREKLFF. In nucleotides, the CDR3 is TGTGCCAGCAGCAAAGCGAACCCTCTCTCCCGGGAAAAACTGTTTTTT.

The CDR3 spells CASSLATSGPTDTQYF. DNA for the CDR3: TGTGCCAGCAGCTTAGCGACTAGCGGGCCCACAGATACGCAGTATTTT. V and J are TRBV7-2 and TRBJ2-3; 10 positions agree with TRBD2. The J segment lost 2 bases and the V segment lost 0 bases, leaving 2 bases of the junction unmatched. This CDR3 region has 16 residues. Germline lookup yields CDR1 SGHTA and CDR2 FQGNSA.

The chain has TRBV5-1 and TRBJ2-7; perhaps TRBD1 as D (6 bases). CDR1 is SGHRS, CDR2 YFSETQ, per germline. V gave up 4 bases and J gave up 4 bases, with 18 bases separating them. The CDR3 sequence is 15 residues long. In nucleotides, the CDR3 is TGCGCCAGCAGCCCTTCGGACAGAGCCCTTTACGAGCAGTACTTC. As protein: CASSPSDRALYEQYF.

V usage is TRBV4-3 and J usage is TRBJ2-1; maybe TRBD2 (6 bases). The CDR3 has 13 residues. CDR1 LGHNA and CDR2 YSLEER come from the germline V gene. Trimming removed 0 bases from V and 10 bases from J, with 10 bases in between. CDR3 protein: CASSQEQEGEQFF. As DNA, the CDR3 is TGCGCCAGCAGCCAAGAGCAGGAGGGGGAGCAGTTCTTC.

The gene calls are TRBV18 and TRBJ2-4; perhaps TRBD2 as D (6 bases). Germline CDR1 KGHSH, CDR2 LQKENI. The germline V and J ends were trimmed by 5 bases and 6 bases, with 17 bases remaining between them. The CDR3 loop spans 15 amino acids. The DNA of the CDR3 is TGTGCCAGCTCAGGACGGGACTCTTTATCAAACATTCAGTACTTC. Residues: CASSGRDSLSNIQYF.

This clone has just a few counts. The J gene is TRBJ1-5, the V gene TRBV6-6; D not certain. V lost 5 bases and J 7 bases, leaving 15 bases between the germline ends. CDR3 size: 14 residues. Looked up from germline, CDR1 is MNHNY and CDR2 is SVGAGI (reference sequence). CDR3 bases: TGTGCCAGCAGTCTCCGGGAGCCTCGGCAGCCCCAGCATTTT. Translating gives CASSLREPRQPQHF.

The J gene is TRBJ1-1, the V gene TRBV5-6; D ambiguous. Germline-derived CDR1 and CDR2 are SGHDT and YYEEEE. The CDR3 runs 13 residues. Between the trimmed V and J ends, which lost 2 bases and 3 bases, there was a span of 8 bases. Here the CDR3 DNA reads TGTGCCAGCAGCTTAGTTCCAGACACTGAAGCTTTCTTT. Its translation is CASSLVPDTEAFF.

The chain links TRBV19 to TRBJ2-2, with unresolved D. This CDR3 contains 11 residues. Deletions cut 6 bases from V and 6 bases from J, with 5 bases between. Germline V CDR1 and CDR2: LNHDA, SQIVND (reference sequence). CDR3 in amino acids: CASRLAGELFF. CDR3 coding DNA: TGTGCCAGTAGACTGGCCGGGGAGCTGTTTTTT.

This chain uses TRBV5-1 with TRBJ1-1; a possible D gene is TRBD1 (6 bases). This CDR3 contains 17 residues. The V and J ends lost 0 bases and 1 base respectively, with 16 bases between them. From germline, CDR1 is SGHRS and CDR2 YFSETQ. The CDR3 region is CASSLATGTAANTEAFF. CDR3 DNA sequence: TGCGCCAGCAGCTTGGCAACAGGGACCGCGGCGAACACTGAAGCTTTCTTT.

The chain joins TRBV7-9 to TRBJ2-1; D may be TRBD1 (5 bases). This CDR3 is built from 12 residues. Trimming left V 6 bases short and J 11 bases short, with 14 bases between. Germline V lookup: CDR1 SEHNR, CDR2 FQNEAQ (reference sequence). CDR3 DNA: TGTGCCAGCAGAAAAGGGGATCCGAAGCAGTTCTTC. Its protein is CASRKGDPKQFF.

The chain employs TRBV20-1 and TRBJ1-2; no clear D gene. This CDR3 is built from 10 residues. The germline V and J ends were trimmed by 3 bases and 7 bases, with 6 bases remaining between them. CDR1 is DFQATT and CDR2 is SNEGSKA in the germline V gene (reference sequence). DNA for the CDR3: TGCAGTGCTAGCGCCAGTGGCTACACCTTC. This sequence encodes CSASASGYTF.

The genes are TRBV4-3 and TRBJ1-2; D unclear. V lost 0 bases, J lost 3 bases, and 14 bases lay in between. CDR3 size: 16 residues. Germline V lookup: CDR1 LGHNA, CDR2 YSLEER. CDR3 in amino acids: CASSQETSRAHYGYTF. The DNA of the CDR3 is TGCGCCAGCAGCCAAGAGACCTCGCGGGCCCACTATGGCTACACCTTC.